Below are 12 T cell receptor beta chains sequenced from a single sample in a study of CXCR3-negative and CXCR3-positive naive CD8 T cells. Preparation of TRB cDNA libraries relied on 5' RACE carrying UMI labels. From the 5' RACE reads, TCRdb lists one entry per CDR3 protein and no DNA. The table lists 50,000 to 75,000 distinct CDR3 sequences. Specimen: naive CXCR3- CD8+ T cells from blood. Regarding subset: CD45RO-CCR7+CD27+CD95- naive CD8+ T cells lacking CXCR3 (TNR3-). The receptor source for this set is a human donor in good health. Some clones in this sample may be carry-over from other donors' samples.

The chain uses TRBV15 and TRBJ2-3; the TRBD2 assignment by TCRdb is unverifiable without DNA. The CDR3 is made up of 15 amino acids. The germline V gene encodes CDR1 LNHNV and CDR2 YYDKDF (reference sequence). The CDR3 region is CATTVGRGATDTQYF.

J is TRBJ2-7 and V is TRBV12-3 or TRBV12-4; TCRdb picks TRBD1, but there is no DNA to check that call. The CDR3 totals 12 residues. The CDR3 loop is CASRGVSYEQYF.

CDR3 in amino acids: CASSFWKNTEAFF. This chain connects TRBV7-9 to TRBJ1-1. The CDR3 loop spans 13 amino acids. Germline V gives CDR1 SEHNR, CDR2 FQNEAQ (reference sequence).

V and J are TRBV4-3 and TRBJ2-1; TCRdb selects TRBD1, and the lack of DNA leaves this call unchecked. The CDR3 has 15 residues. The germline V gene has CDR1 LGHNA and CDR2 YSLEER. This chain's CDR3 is CASQLRGASYNEQFF.

This CDR3 is CASSLPARDLSYNEQFF. The chain uses TRBV11-2 and TRBJ2-1; the TRBD1 assignment by TCRdb is unverifiable without DNA. Germline V gene sequence: CDR1 SGHAT, CDR2 FQNNGV. The CDR3 totals 17 residues. The full variable domain, with the rest looked up from reference TRBV11-2 and TRBJ2-1, is EAGVAQSPRYKIIEKRQSVAFWCNPISGHATLYWYQQILGQGPKLLIQFQNNGVVDDSQLPKDRFSAERLKGVDSTLKIQPAKLEDSAVYLCASSLPARDLSYNEQFFGPGTRLTVL.

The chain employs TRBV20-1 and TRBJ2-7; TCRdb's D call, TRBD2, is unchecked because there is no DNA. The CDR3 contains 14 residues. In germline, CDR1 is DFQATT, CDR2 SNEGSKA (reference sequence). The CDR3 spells CSASSPSGGYEQYF.

CDR3 protein: CASSGGGYPNEKLFF. The V gene is TRBV7-2, the J gene TRBJ1-4; the D call of TRBD1 rests on TCRdb alone, since no DNA is present to check it. Germline CDR1 reads SGHTA; CDR2 reads FQGNSA. The CDR3 sequence is 15 residues long.

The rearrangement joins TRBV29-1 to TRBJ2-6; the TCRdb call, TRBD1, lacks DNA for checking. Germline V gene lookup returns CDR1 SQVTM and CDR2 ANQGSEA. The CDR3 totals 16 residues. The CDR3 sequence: CSAWGTGNSGANVLTF.

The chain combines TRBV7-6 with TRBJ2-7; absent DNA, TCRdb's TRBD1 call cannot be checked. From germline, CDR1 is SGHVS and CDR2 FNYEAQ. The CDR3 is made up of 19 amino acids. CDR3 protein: CASSSDPGPLSGKSYEQYF. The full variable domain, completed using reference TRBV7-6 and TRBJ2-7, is GAGVSQSPRYKVTKRGQDVALRCDPISGHVSLYWYRQALGQGPEFLTYFNYEAQQDKSGLPNDRFSAERPEGSISTLTIQRTEQRDSAMYRCASSSDPGPLSGKSYEQYFGPGTRLTVT.

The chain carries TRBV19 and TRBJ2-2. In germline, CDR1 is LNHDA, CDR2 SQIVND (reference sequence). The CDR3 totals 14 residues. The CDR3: CASILSLVPGELFF.

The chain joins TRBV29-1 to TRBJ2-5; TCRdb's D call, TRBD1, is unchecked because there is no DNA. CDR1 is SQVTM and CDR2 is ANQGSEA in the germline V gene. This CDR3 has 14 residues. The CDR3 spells CSVRGRGHSETQYF.

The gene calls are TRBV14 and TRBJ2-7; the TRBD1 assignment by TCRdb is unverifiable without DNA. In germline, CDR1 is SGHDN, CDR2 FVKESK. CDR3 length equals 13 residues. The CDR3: CASSRDRAYEQYF.